This T cell receptor beta chain appears in the sequencing data of a study of cytomegalovirus exposure and HLA in healthy donors. Study-wide results and caveats: Later analysis identified 16,951 TCR beta sequences associated with HLA alleles, using a false discovery rate threshold of 0.05.

PCR was performed using 60 Vbeta and 13 Jbeta primers. Here immunoSEQ multiplex PCR was the method, and the copy in TCRdb shows in-frame clones only, minus some. The table has roughly 170,000 clones, roughly 80% seen once. Remarks on this clone: Its antigen is unknown.

In germline, CDR1 is SGHAT, CDR2 FQNNGV. This CDR3 contains 16 residues. Trimming took off 2 bases at V and 2 bases at J, with 12 bases between the two ends. The J gene is TRBJ1-4, the V gene TRBV11-2, with D perhaps matching TRBD1 (6 bases). Sequencing input: PBMCs. The TCR was taken from a female donor in good health and CMV-seronegative. CDR3 amino acids: CASSLLTGRTNEKLFF. The CDR3 DNA is TGTGCCAGCAGCTTACTCACAGGGCGCACTAATGAAAAACTGTTTTTT.